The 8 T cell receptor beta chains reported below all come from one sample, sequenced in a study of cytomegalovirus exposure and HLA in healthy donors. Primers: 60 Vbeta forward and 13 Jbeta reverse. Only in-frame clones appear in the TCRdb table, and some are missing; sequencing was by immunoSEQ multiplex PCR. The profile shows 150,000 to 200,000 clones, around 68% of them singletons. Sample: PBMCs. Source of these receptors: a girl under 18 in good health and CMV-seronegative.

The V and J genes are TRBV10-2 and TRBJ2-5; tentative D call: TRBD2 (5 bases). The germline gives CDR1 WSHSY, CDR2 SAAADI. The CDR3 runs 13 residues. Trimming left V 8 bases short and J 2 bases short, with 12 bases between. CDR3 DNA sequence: TGCGCCAGCGGCAGTTCGGGGCAAGAGACCCAGTACTTC. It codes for CASGSSGQETQYF.

CDR3 region: CASSENRVFENIQYF. DNA of the CDR3: TGTGCCAGCAGTGAAAACCGGGTATTTGAAAACATTCAGTACTTC. The chain is built from TRBV2 and TRBJ2-4, with no clear D. The V and J ends lost 2 bases and 5 bases respectively, with 13 bases between them. The CDR3 is 15 amino acids. CDR1 and CDR2 (germline): SNHLY, FYNNEI.

CDR3 region: CASSLVEESSYNSPLHF. The CDR3 DNA reads TGTGCCAGCAGCTTAGTCGAGGAGAGCTCCTATAATTCACCCCTCCACTTT. The chain carries TRBV7-8 and TRBJ1-6; D gene ambiguous. The V and J ends lost 1 base and 0 bases respectively, with 10 bases between them. CDR3 length: 17 residues. Per the germline V gene, CDR1 is SGHVS and CDR2 is FQNEAQ.

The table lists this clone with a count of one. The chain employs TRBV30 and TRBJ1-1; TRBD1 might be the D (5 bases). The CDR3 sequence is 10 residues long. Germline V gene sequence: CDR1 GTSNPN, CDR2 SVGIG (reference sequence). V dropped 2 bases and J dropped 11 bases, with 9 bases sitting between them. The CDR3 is CAWSKGLAFF. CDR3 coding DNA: TGTGCCTGGAGTAAGGGGCTGGCTTTCTTT.

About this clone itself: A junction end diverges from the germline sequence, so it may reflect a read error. This CDR3 reads CAGSDNQGTNYGYTF. For the CDR3, the DNA is TGTGCCGGCAGTGATAACCAAGGGACAAACTATGGCTACACCTTC. The chain links TRBV6-1 to TRBJ1-2, with a weak D call TRBD1 (6 bases). The CDR3 loop spans 15 amino acids. Looked up from germline, CDR1 is MNHNS and CDR2 is SASEGT.

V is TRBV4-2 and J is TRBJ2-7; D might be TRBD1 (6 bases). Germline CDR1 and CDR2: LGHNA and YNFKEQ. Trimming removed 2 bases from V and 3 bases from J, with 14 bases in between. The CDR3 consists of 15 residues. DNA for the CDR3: TGTGCCAGCAGCCAATCTCGGACAGCCCTCTACGAGCAGTACTTC. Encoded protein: CASSQSRTALYEQYF.

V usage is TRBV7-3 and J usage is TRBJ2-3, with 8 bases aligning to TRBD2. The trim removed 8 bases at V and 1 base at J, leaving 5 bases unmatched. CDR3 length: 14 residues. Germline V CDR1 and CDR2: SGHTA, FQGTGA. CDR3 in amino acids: CASRATSGTDTQYF. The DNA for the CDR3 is TGTGCCAGCCGGGCGACTAGCGGCACAGATACGCAGTATTTT.

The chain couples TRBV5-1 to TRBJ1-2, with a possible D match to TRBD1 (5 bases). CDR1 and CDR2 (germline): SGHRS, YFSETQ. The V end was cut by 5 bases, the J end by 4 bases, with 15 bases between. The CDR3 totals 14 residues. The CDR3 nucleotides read TGCGCCAGCAGAACAGAAGCGCAGGGCTATGGCTACACCTTC. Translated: CASRTEAQGYGYTF.